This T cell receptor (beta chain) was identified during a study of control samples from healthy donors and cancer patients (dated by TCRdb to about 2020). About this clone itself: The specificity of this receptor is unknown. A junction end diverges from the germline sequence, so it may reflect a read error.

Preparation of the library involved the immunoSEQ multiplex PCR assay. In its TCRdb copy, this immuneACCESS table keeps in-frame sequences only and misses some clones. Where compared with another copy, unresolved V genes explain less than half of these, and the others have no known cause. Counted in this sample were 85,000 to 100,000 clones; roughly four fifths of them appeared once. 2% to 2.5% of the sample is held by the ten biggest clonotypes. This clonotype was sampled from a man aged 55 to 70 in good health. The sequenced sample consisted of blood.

DNA sequence: TGTGCCAGCAACTTAGGGACGGGCTCCTACGAGCAGTACTTC. Translation gives CASNLGTGSYEQYF. Rearrangement joined TRBV11-2 to TRBJ2-7; the D call is tentative, TRBD1 or TRBD2, as each matches 5 bases. Reading the germline V gene gives CDR1 SGHAT and CDR2 FQNNGV. The CDR3 starts with the cysteine, ends with the phenylalanine, and has 14 residues. Only CDR3 DNA is held: 42 bases, read in frame from base 1.